These 26 T cell receptor beta chains were sequenced from one sample in a study of neurological immune-mediated disorders. MiXCR, applied by TCRdb to the 5' RACE reads, yields one record per CDR3 protein. The table includes about 65,000 distinct CDR3 sequences, around 4% detected once. Material for sequencing was PBMCs. These receptors all stem from a man in his fifties or sixties with multiple sclerosis.

The chain links TRBV5-5 to TRBJ2-2; tentative D call: TRBD1 (6 bases). The CDR3 spans 18 residues. With 1 base removed from V and 6 bases from J, the gap between germline ends came to 22 bases. Germline V gene data show CDR1 as SGHKS and CDR2 as YYEKEE (reference sequence). CDR3 amino acids: CASSLMWRGQMVAGELFF. DNA of the CDR3: TGTGCCAGCAGCTTGATGTGGAGAGGACAGATGGTTGCCGGGGAGCTGTTTTTT.

This clonotype was seen ten or more times. The chain employs TRBV10-3 and TRBJ2-5; 9 bases are a match to TRBD1. Germline CDR1 reads ENHRY; CDR2 reads SYGVKD. This CDR3 is built from 13 residues. Germline trimming cut 10 bases from V and 5 bases from J; bases unmatched to any gene: 8. CDR3 in amino acids: CATQGQGTETQYF. The CDR3 DNA reads TGTGCCACCCAAGGACAGGGGACGGAGACCCAGTACTTC.

This clonotype was seen many times. CDR3 sequence reads: CASSFRYEQYF. The CDR3 region has the DNA TGTGCCAGCAGTTTTCGCTACGAGCAGTACTTC. The V gene is TRBV12-3 or TRBV12-4, the J gene TRBJ2-7; unclear D gene. The CDR3 consists of 11 residues. With 3 bases removed from V and 3 bases from J, the gap between germline ends came to 3 bases.

This clonotype occurred many times. The V gene is TRBV4-3, the J gene TRBJ2-3; perhaps TRBD2 as D (6 bases). Trimming removed 1 base from V and 4 bases from J, with 12 bases in between. Germline CDR1 and CDR2: LGHNA and YSLEER. The CDR3 is made up of 15 amino acids. The CDR3 nucleotides read TGCGCCAGCAGCCAAGGACTAGGGACCTCAGATACGCAGTATTTT. Translated, it gives CASSQGLGTSDTQYF.

This clonotype was detected many times. The gene calls are TRBV27 and TRBJ2-5, with TRBD1 identical over 7 bases. CDR1 and CDR2 (germline): MNHEY, SMNVEV (reference sequence). The ends lost 5 bases at V and 5 bases at J; junction bases unmatched: 8. The CDR3 extends over 14 amino acids. The DNA for the CDR3 is TGTGCCAGCAGTCCACGGGACAGCAGGGAGACCCAGTACTTC. As protein: CASSPRDSRETQYF.

This clonotype was counted many times. The CDR3 loop reads CSASSGGGGQPQHF. The CDR3 coding sequence is TGCAGTGCTAGTTCCGGGGGCGGGGGTCAGCCCCAGCATTTT. The J gene is TRBJ1-5, the V gene TRBV20-1, with D possibly being TRBD1 (6 bases). CDR1 and CDR2 (germline): DFQATT, SNEGSKA (reference sequence). V was cut by 3 bases and J by 6 bases, with 15 bases left in between. The CDR3 is made up of 14 amino acids.

This clonotype has ten or more counts. V gene TRBV4-3 combines with J gene TRBJ2-1, with TRBD2 matching over 9 bases. Germline loops: CDR1 LGHNA, CDR2 YSLEER. V dropped 0 bases and J dropped 2; count of bases not matched to a gene: 8. CDR3 length: 18 amino acids. The CDR3 loop is CASSQERSGGLTYNEQFF. The CDR3 DNA reads as TGCGCCAGCAGCCAAGAGCGTAGCGGGGGCCTTACCTACAATGAGCAGTTCTTC.

Only a few counts were recorded for this clonotype. The genes are TRBV7-2 and TRBJ2-3; weak D call: TRBD2 (7 bases). The ends were cut back, 0 bases at V and 5 bases at J, with 12 bases in the middle. This CDR3 has 15 residues. CDR1 SGHTA and CDR2 FQGNSA come from the germline V gene. In DNA form, the CDR3 reads TGTGCCAGCAGCTTAGCGGGGGGGCCGGGAGATACGCAGTATTTT. Protein product: CASSLAGGPGDTQYF. Using reference TRBV7-2 and TRBJ2-3 for the parts outside the CDR3, the full variable domain is GAGVSQSPSNKVTEKGKDVELRCDPISGHTALYWYRQSLGQGLEFLIYFQGNSAPDKSGLPSDRFSAERTGGSVSTLTIQRTQQEDSAVYLCASSLAGGPGDTQYFGPGTRLTVL.

At least ten counts were recorded for this clonotype. The CDR3 sequence is CASSGYRAPRDGYTF. In nucleotides, the CDR3 is TGTGCCAGCAGCGGTTACAGGGCTCCAAGAGATGGCTACACCTTC. The chain is built from TRBV5-6 and TRBJ1-2, with a weak D call TRBD1 (6 bases). V lost 4 bases and J lost 6, with 19 bases in between. Germline V gives CDR1 SGHDT, CDR2 YYEEEE. The CDR3 totals 15 residues.

This clonotype was counted at least ten times. This chain joins TRBV11-2 and TRBJ2-7, with 8 bases fitting TRBD1. The germline CDR1 and CDR2 sequences are SGHAT and FQNNGV. The ends lost 3 bases at V and 7 bases at J; junction bases unmatched: 2. The CDR3 is 12 amino acids. In nucleotides, the CDR3 is TGTGCCAGCAGCTTGGACAGGGAAGAGCAGTACTTC. This encodes CASSLDREEQYF.

A remark on this clonotype: One end of the junction does not line up with germline, which may come from a read error. CDR3: CSATNPGTVNQPQNF. The CDR3 coding sequence is TGCAGTGCTACTAATCCCGGGACAGTAAATCAGCCCCAGAATTTT. The V call is TRBV20-1, the J call TRBJ1-5; the match to TRBD1 covers 7 bases. The CDR3 length is 15 residues. The germline V gene has CDR1 DFQATT and CDR2 SNEGSKA (reference sequence).

This clonotype showed up just a few times. The gene calls are TRBV5-1 and TRBJ2-2, with D perhaps matching TRBD1 (5 bases). Trimming took off 2 bases at V and 6 bases at J, with 14 bases between the two ends. CDR1 SGHRS and CDR2 YFSETQ come from the germline V gene. The CDR3 totals 15 residues. The CDR3: CASSFGQWGAGELFF. CDR3 nucleotide sequence: TGCGCCAGCAGCTTTGGCCAATGGGGCGCCGGGGAGCTGTTTTTT.

This clonotype was seen ten or more times. V gene TRBV2 combines with J gene TRBJ1-6; 9 nucleotides agree with TRBD1. The CDR3 consists of 15 residues. The germline gives CDR1 SNHLY, CDR2 FYNNEI. The V gene end was trimmed by 9 bases and the J gene end by 5 bases; junction bases not matched to a gene: 8. The DNA of the CDR3 is TGTGCCAGTGTCCCGGGACAGGGAAATAATTCACCCCTCCACTTT. Residues: CASVPGQGNNSPLHF. Supplemented by reference TRBV2 and TRBJ1-6, the full variable domain reads EPEVTQTPSHQVTQMGQEVILRCVPISNHLYFYWYRQILGQKVEFLVSFYNNEISEKSEIFDDQFSVERPDGSNFTLKIRSTKLEDSAMYFCASVPGQGNNSPLHFGNGTRLTVT.

This clonotype showed up many times. The rearrangement links TRBV7-9 to TRBJ1-4, with TRBD1 identical over 9 bases. Germline-derived CDR1 and CDR2 are SEHNR and FQNEAQ (reference sequence). V shed 4 bases and J 8 bases; nucleotides not matched to a gene: 5. The CDR3 has 14 residues. The chain's CDR3 is CASSSGTGNEKLFF. The CDR3 bases are TGTGCCAGCAGCTCCGGGACAGGGAACGAAAAACTGTTTTTT. Drawing the rest from reference TRBV7-9 and TRBJ1-4, the complete variable domain is DTGVSQNPRHKITKRGQNVTFRCDPISEHNRLYWYRQTLGQGPEFLTYFQNEAQLEKSRLLSDRFSAERPKGSFSTLEIQRTEQGDSAMYLCASSSGTGNEKLFFGSGTQLSVL.

This clonotype was seen many times. This sequence joins TRBV7-2 and TRBJ2-2, with D maybe TRBD2 (5 bases). The V and J ends lost 1 base and 5 bases respectively, with 14 bases between them. This CDR3 spans 16 amino acids. Germline V gives CDR1 SGHTA, CDR2 FQGNSA. CDR3 region: CASSLDTLGRTGELFF. CDR3 nucleotide sequence: TGTGCCAGCAGCTTAGATACACTAGGGCGGACCGGGGAGCTGTTTTTT.

At least ten counts were recorded for this clonotype. The chain joins TRBV20-1 to TRBJ2-7; D is perhaps TRBD2 (5 bases). Germline V gives CDR1 DFQATT, CDR2 SNEGSKA (reference sequence). This CDR3 region has 12 residues. V was pared by 5 bases and J by 2 bases, with 10 bases between. In DNA, the CDR3 is TGCAGTGCTCAGAGGGTCCCCTACGAGCAGTACTTC. Translating it yields CSAQRVPYEQYF.

Many counts were recorded for this clonotype. The chain recombines TRBV12-3 or TRBV12-4 with TRBJ1-1, with TRBD1 matching over 7 bases. Unmatched junction bases numbered 7, after V lost 5 bases and J lost 4 bases. CDR3 length: 14 residues. CDR3 coding DNA: TGTGCCAGCAGTCGACAGGGTTTTGGCACTGAAGCTTTCTTT. It translates to CASSRQGFGTEAFF.

In this sample, this clonotype turned up many times. This chain uses TRBV20-1 with TRBJ2-1; D is possibly TRBD1 or TRBD2 (6 bases each). V shed 0 bases and J shed 5 bases, with 17 bases lying between them. Germline V gene data show CDR1 as DFQATT and CDR2 as SNEGSKA (reference sequence). The CDR3 covers 16 residues. This CDR3 reads CSARDNVGGLNNEQFF. The CDR3 DNA follows: TGCAGTGCTAGAGATAATGTGGGGGGCTTGAACAATGAGCAGTTCTTC.

This clonotype occurred many times. The chain's CDR3 is CASSLARREIDGYTF. The CDR3 nucleotides are TGTGCCAGCAGCTTAGCTCGCAGGGAAATCGATGGCTACACCTTC. This sequence joins TRBV7-9 and TRBJ1-2; D is possibly TRBD1 (5 bases). CDR3 size: 15 residues. Per the germline V gene, CDR1 is SEHNR and CDR2 is FQNEAQ (reference sequence). Trimming left V 0 bases short and J 6 bases short, with 14 bases between.

This clonotype was seen ten or more times. The chain couples TRBV10-3 to TRBJ2-3; 11 positions match TRBD1. The CDR3 totals 15 residues. The germline gives CDR1 ENHRY, CDR2 SYGVKD. V lost 4 bases, J lost 4 bases, and 4 bases stayed unmatched. The CDR3 region has the DNA TGTGCCATCAGTGGAGGGACAGGGGGTCCAGATACGCAGTATTTT. This codes for CAISGGTGGPDTQYF.

This clonotype was counted only a few times. This chain uses TRBV7-2 with TRBJ2-1; no clear D gene. Trimming took off 1 base at V and 7 bases at J, with 14 bases between the two ends. CDR1 and CDR2 (germline): SGHTA, FQGNSA. This CDR3 contains 15 residues. The CDR3 coding sequence is TGTGCCAGCAGCTTAGACCGGACCCGTCAAAATGAGCAGTTCTTC. It yields the protein CASSLDRTRQNEQFF.

The chain has TRBV29-1 and TRBJ1-1; D possibly corresponds to TRBD1 (5 bases). This CDR3 is 12 amino acids long. V lost 7 bases, J lost 6 bases, and 15 bases lay in between. The germline gives CDR1 SQVTM, CDR2 ANQGSEA. In nucleotides, the CDR3 is TGCAGCGACGGCTTGGGGGAGGCTGAAGCTTTCTTT. Its protein is CSDGLGEAEAFF.

This clonotype was seen at least ten times. This chain uses TRBV10-3 with TRBJ2-3; the match to TRBD1 covers 12 bases. The germline CDR1 and CDR2 sequences are ENHRY and SYGVKD. The CDR3 covers 16 residues. The V gene end was trimmed by 3 bases and the J gene end by 5 bases; junction bases not matched to a gene: 6. CDR3 DNA: TGTGCCATCAGTGACCGGGACAGGGGGCGAGTAGATACGCAGTATTTT. Its protein product is CAISDRDRGRVDTQYF.

The table lists this clonotype with a few counts. A much larger clone lies one base from this, so it may be a read error. In this CDR3 the conserved last residue, phenylalanine or tryptophan, is missing, so a read error is likely. The V call is TRBV10-1, the J call TRBJ2-1, with 8 positions matching TRBD1. This CDR3 has 14 residues. V lost 8 bases to trimming and J lost 1 base; unmatched junction nucleotides: 4. The germline V gene encodes CDR1 WNHNN and CDR2 SYGVQD (reference sequence). CDR3 sequence reads: CASARQGSYNEQFI. The CDR3 DNA follows: TGCGCCAGCGCTAGACAGGGGTCCTACAATGAGCAGTTCATC.

This clonotype was seen many times. The rearrangement joins TRBV18 to TRBJ1-2; weak D call: TRBD1 (5 bases). Germline assignment: CDR1 KGHSH and CDR2 LQKENI. The CDR3 contains 15 residues. V gave up 1 base and J gave up 7 bases, with 16 bases separating them. This CDR3 is CASSPLAGPDPGYTF. The CDR3 nucleotides are TGTGCCAGCTCACCACTGGCAGGGCCTGACCCTGGCTACACCTTC.

This clonotype was recorded many times. CDR3 DNA: TGCGCCAGCAGCCAAACTACCGGGACAGGGACCCCCTACGAGCAGTACTTC. Translating it yields CASSQTTGTGTPYEQYF. The chain combines TRBV4-1 with TRBJ2-7, with 9 bases aligning to TRBD1. V lost 2 bases to trimming and J lost 2 bases; unmatched junction nucleotides: 10. Looked up from germline, CDR1 is MGHRA and CDR2 is YSYEKL. This CDR3 contains 17 residues.